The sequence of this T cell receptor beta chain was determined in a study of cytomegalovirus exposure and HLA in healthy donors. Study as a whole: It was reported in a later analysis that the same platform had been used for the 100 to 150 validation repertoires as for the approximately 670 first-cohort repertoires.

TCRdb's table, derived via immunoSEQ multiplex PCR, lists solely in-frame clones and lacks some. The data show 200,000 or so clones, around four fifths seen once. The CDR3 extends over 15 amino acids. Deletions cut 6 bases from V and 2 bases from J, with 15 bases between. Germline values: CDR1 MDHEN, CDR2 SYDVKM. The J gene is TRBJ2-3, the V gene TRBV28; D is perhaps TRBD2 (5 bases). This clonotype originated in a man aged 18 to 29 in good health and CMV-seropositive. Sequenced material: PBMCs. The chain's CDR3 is CASRPARLNTDTQYF. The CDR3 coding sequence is TGTGCCAGCAGACCAGCCCGACTAAACACAGATACGCAGTATTTT. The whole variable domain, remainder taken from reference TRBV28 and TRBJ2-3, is DVKVTQSSRYLVKRTGEKVFLECVQDMDHENMFWYRQDPGLGLRLIYFSYDVKMKEKGDIPEGYSVSREKKERFSLILESASTNQTSMYLCASRPARLNTDTQYFGPGTRLTVL.